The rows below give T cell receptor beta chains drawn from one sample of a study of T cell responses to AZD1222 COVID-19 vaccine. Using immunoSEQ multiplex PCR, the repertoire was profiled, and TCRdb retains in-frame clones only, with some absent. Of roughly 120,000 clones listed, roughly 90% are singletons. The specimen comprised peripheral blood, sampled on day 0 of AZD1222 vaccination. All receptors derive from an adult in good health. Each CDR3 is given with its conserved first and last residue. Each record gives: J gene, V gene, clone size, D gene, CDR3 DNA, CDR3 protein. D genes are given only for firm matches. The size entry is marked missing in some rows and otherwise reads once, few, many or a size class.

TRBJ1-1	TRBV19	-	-	TGTGCCGGTAGTATAGCTGGGCAGCAGAACACTGAAGCTTTCTTT	CAGSIAGQQNTEAFF
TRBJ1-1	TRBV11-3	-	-	TGTGCCAGCAGCCCCGGACGGACCACTGAAGCTTTCTTT	CASSPGRTTEAFF
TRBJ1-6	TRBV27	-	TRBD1	TGTGCCAGCAGGAACAGGGGGAGTTCACCCCTCCACTTT	CASRNRGSSPLHF
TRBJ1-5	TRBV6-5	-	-	TGTGCCAGCAGACCCGGGGCCCATCAGCCCCAGCATTTT	CASRPGAHQPQHF
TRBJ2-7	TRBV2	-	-	TGTGCCAGCAGTCGGGGGTCGATGGGATCCTACGAGCAGTACTTC	CASSRGSMGSYEQYF
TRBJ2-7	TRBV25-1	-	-	TGTGCCAGCAGTGATACTCAGGGGGGCGAGCAGTACTTC	CASSDTQGGEQYF
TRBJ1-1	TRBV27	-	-	TGTGCCAGCAGAAGAAAGGAGCCGAACACTGAAGCTTTCTTT	CASRRKEPNTEAFF
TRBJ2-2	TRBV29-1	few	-	TGCAGCGTCGGAGGGGGGGTAGACACCGGGGAGCTGTTTTTT	CSVGGGVDTGELFF
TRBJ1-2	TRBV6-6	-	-	TGTGCCAGCAGTCAAATGGGAGGTCTCTATGGCTACACCTTC	CASSQMGGLYGYTF
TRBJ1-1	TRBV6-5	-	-	TGTGCCAGCTCGCCGGTCCTACTGAACACTGAAGCTTTCTTT	CASSPVLLNTEAFF
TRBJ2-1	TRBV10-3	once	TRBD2	TGTGCCTCGGCCGTAGCGGGAGCAGACAATGAGCAGTTCTTC	CASAVAGADNEQFF
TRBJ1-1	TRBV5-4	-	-	TGTGCCAGCAGCTTGGGGGGGAGGGTGGCGTCCACTGAAGCTTTCTTT	CASSLGGRVASTEAFF
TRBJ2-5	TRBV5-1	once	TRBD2	TGCGCCAGCAGCCAGGGGACTAGCGGGGGGATATTGGAGACCCAGTACTTC	CASSQGTSGGILETQYF
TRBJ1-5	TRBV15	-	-	TGTGCCACCAGCAGAGTAGGCAGGACAGATCAGCCCCAGCATTTT	CATSRVGRTDQPQHF
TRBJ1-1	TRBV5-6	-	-	TGTGCCAGCAGCTTGCCCGACGGCACTGAAGCTTTCTTT	CASSLPDGTEAFF
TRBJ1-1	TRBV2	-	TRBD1	TGTGCCAGCAGTGAAGGTATCAGGGGGGGGCCTGAAGCTTTCTTT	CASSEGIRGGPEAFF
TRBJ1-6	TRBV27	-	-	TGTGCCAGCAGTTTATCGGGGGGCGAAGGTAATTCACCCCTCCACTTT	CASSLSGGEGNSPLHF
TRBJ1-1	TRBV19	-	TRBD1	TGTGCCAGCACCCGGGACAGGGGTATGAACACTGAAGCTTTCTTT	CASTRDRGMNTEAFF
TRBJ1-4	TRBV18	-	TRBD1	TGTGCCAGCTCGCGCCGGGACAGGGGGAAACTGTTTTTT	CASSRRDRGKLFF
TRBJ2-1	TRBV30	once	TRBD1	TGTGCCTGGAAACAGGGGCCGTCCTACAATGAGCAGTTCTTC	CAWKQGPSYNEQFF
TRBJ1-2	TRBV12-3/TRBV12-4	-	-	TGTGCCAGCAGTTTTCAGGGGCCCTATGGCTACACCTTC	CASSFQGPYGYTF
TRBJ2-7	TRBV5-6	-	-	TGTGCCAGCAGCTTGGCCGGGGTGTCTCCCGAGCAGTACTTC	CASSLAGVSPEQYF
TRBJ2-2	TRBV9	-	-	TGTGCCAGCAGCGGAGGTCAGAACACCGGGGAGCTGTTTTTT	CASSGGQNTGELFF
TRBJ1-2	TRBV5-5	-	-	TGTGCCAGCAGCTTGGTTGTGGGGGTCTCTAACTATGGCTACACCTTC	CASSLVVGVSNYGYTF
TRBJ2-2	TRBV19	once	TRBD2	TGTGCCAGTAGGCAGGGAGGGGCGCAACGGGCCGGGGAGCTGTTTTTT	CASRQGGAQRAGELFF
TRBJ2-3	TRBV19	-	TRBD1	TGTGCCAGTATGGACAGGGGACCAGATACGCAGTATTTT	CASMDRGPDTQYF
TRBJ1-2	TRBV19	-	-	TGTGCCAGTACCGAACAGGGAGTCGCGGGCTACACCTTC	CASTEQGVAGYTF
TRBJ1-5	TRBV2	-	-	TGTGCCAGCAGTGGGGGAGGGGCTGAGCCCCAGCATTTT	CASSGGGAEPQHF
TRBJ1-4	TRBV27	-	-	TGTGCCAGCAGAAAATCCGGGCCCCGTCTGAGTGAAAAACTGTTTTTT	CASRKSGPRLSEKLFF
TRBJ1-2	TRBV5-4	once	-	TGTGCCAGCAGCTTGGGGGGAAACTATGGCTACACCTTC	CASSLGGNYGYTF
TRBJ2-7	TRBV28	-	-	TGTGCCAGCACCGACCCTGGGGGTTCCTACGAGCAGTACTTC	CASTDPGGSYEQYF
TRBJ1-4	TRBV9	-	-	TGTGCCAGCAGCGTAGGTAAAGGAACTAATGAAAAACTGTTTTTT	CASSVGKGTNEKLFF
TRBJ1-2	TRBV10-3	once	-	TGTGCCATCAGTGACAAGGCGGACAGTGGCTACACCTTC	CAISDKADSGYTF
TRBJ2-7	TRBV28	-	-	TGTGCCAGCAGTCGAGCGGGTTCCTCCTACGAGCAGTACTTC	CASSRAGSSYEQYF
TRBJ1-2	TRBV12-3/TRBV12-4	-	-	TGTGCCAGCGGACGGACAGTTTACTACACCTTC	CASGRTVYYTF
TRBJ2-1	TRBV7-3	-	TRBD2	TGTGCCAGCAGCTCGAACCGGGGGGGAAATGAGCAGTTCTTC	CASSSNRGGNEQFF
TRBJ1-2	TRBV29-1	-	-	TGCAGCGCCGTGGACACTAACTATGGCTACACCTTC	CSAVDTNYGYTF
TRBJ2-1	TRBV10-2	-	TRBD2	TGCGCCAGCATACTACTAGCGGGGGCCTACAATGAGCAGTTCTTC	CASILLAGAYNEQFF
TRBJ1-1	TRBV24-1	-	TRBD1	TGTGCCACCAGGGGACTTGACAGGGATGAAGCTTTCTTT	CATRGLDRDEAFF
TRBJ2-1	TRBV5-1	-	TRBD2	TGCGCCAGCAGCTTGACTAAACTAGCGGGGGTGTTTAATGAGCAGTTCTTC	CASSLTKLAGVFNEQFF
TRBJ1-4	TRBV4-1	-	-	TGCGCCAGCAGCCAATTAACGCGGGAAAAACTGTTTTTT	CASSQLTREKLFF
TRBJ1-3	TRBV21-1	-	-	TGTGCCAGCAGCAAGTCTAGAGGACTCGGAAACACCATATATTTT	CASSKSRGLGNTIYF
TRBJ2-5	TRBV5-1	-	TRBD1	TGCGCCAGCAGCTTGGACCCGGGACAGGGTTCGGAGACCCAGTACTTC	CASSLDPGQGSETQYF
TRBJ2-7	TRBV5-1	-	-	TGCGCCAGCAGCTTGGGACAGGAGATCTACGAGCAGTACTTC	CASSLGQEIYEQYF
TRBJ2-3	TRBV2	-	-	TGTGCCAGCACTCCGACCTCAGATACGCAGTATTTT	CASTPTSDTQYF
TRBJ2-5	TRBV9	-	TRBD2	TGTGCCAGCAGTTCCCTTGGGGCCGGCGGGGGTGAGACCCAGTACTTC	CASSSLGAGGGETQYF
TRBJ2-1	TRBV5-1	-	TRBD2	TGCGCCAGCAGTAATAAACTACAACTAGCGGCACTCGGGAATGAGCAGTTCTTC	CASSNKLQLAALGNEQFF
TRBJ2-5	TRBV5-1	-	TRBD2	TGCGCCAGCAGCCTAAGGACTAGCGGGGGGGAGTACCAAGAGACCCAGTACTTC	CASSLRTSGGEYQETQYF
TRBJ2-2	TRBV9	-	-	TGTGCCAGCAGCCCAGCTTGGGGGACCACCGGGGAGCTGTTTTTT	CASSPAWGTTGELFF
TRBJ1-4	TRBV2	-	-	TGTGCCAGCAGTAGGGAAAAACTGTTTTTT	CASSREKLFF